This T cell receptor beta chain was profiled in a study of T cell clones after liver transplantation. About the research overall: Graft-donor-reactive sequences were compared with third-party-reactive TCRbeta sequences from pre-transplant mixed lymphocyte reactions.

Study-wide findings and caveats: Low donor cell numbers restricted donor-reactive repertoire measurement in two subjects.

This table comes from immunoSEQ multiplex PCR, and its TCRdb copy is limited to in-frame clones, with some not included. The data hold tens of thousands of clones, with 90% observed a single time. The CDR3 consists of 17 residues. V lost 4 bases, J lost 2 bases, and 9 bases stayed unmatched. Germline assignment: CDR1 LNHDA and CDR2 SQIVND (reference sequence). In regard to this clone: Its target is not known.

The origin of this receptor is a human donor who received a liver transplant. This rearrangement joins TRBV19 to TRBJ1-5; 9 bases line up with TRBD1. The specimen comprised CD4+ T cells from blood, sampled before liver transplant. Here the CDR3 DNA reads TGTGCCAGTAGTACCGGGACAGGGAAACTAGGCAATCAGCCCCAGCATTTT. Protein sequence: CASSTGTGKLGNQPQHF.